This section outlines one TCR beta chain sequence together with its context. The antigen remains unidentified. 13 Jbeta primers and 60 Vbeta primers were used for the PCR. Clones were read by immunoSEQ multiplex PCR, and TCRdb kept only the in-frame ones, dropping some. Found here are roughly 200,000 clones, about 80% of them singletons; the top ten hold 1.5% to 2%. These data originate in a study of cytomegalovirus exposure and HLA in healthy donors. Study summary: HLA-typed donors were the source of some 85 million unique TCRs, which an early data release held.

CDR1 is SGHDN, CDR2 FVKESK, per germline. V was pared by 4 bases and J by 1 base, with 16 bases between. The CDR3 is 16 residues long. Study findings and constraints: The analysis excluded some indistinguishable V segments, including TRBV6-2 and TRBV6-3. Previous analysis showed most TCR beta V segments were productive about 87% or about 30% of the time. Reports showed the classifier diagnosing cytomegalovirus status with high specificity and sensitivity.

The chain employs TRBV14 and TRBJ1-1; the D gene is possibly TRBD1 (5 bases). The clonotype originates from a young man in good health and CMV-seronegative. Material for sequencing was PBMCs. For the CDR3, the DNA is TGTGCCAGCAGCCGAACGACAGTGGCAGAGAACACTGAAGCTTTCTTT. Protein sequence: CASSRTTVAENTEAFF.